Below are 11 T cell receptor beta chains sequenced from a single sample in a study of blood T cell repertoires in COVID-19 (dated by TCRdb to about 2020). Receptor libraries were prepared by the immunoSEQ multiplex PCR assay. TCRdb took this table from immuneACCESS and kept in-frame rearrangements with V and J called. Such tables lack part of the clones; where checked against another copy, unresolved V genes explain under half of the gap, and the rest is unexplained. In this sample the table shows some 250,000 clones, more than 75% of which occur a single time. 0.9% to 1% of the sample goes to the ten largest clones. The sample taken for sequencing was peripheral blood. Source of these receptors: a middle-aged woman who had recovered from COVID-19.

The chain is built from TRBV6-5 and TRBJ1-2; 8 bases line up with TRBD1. V lost 8 bases, J lost 2 bases, and 7 bases stayed unmatched. Germline V gene data show CDR1 as MNHEY and CDR2 as SVGAGI. There are 14 residues in the CDR3. Here the CDR3 DNA reads TGTGCCAGCGGCGGGTGGGACAGGAACTATGGCTACACCTTC. This encodes CASGGWDRNYGYTF.

The CDR3 sequence: CASSGGGQPQHF. CDR3 in DNA: TGTGCCAGCAGTGGGGGGGGGCAGCCCCAGCATTTT. The chain joins TRBV2 to TRBJ1-5; D might be TRBD1 (5 bases). CDR1 and CDR2 from the germline V gene are SNHLY and FYNNEI. Trimming removed 4 bases at V and 7 bases at J, with 8 bases between. CDR3 length equals 12 residues.

This chain uses TRBV29-1 with TRBJ1-1, with TRBD1 as a possible D gene (5 bases). The CDR3 totals 13 residues. V gave up 7 bases and J gave up 0 bases, with 12 bases separating them. Germline CDR1 SQVTM, CDR2 ANQGSEA. Here the CDR3 reads CSGGEHMNTEAFF. CDR3 nucleotide sequence: TGCAGCGGGGGGGAGCACATGAACACTGAAGCTTTCTTT.

V and J are TRBV5-6 and TRBJ2-7; 14 bases line up with TRBD2. The germline V gene encodes CDR1 SGHDT and CDR2 YYEEEE. This CDR3 has 17 residues. Trimming removed 0 bases from V and 6 bases from J; junction bases left unmatched: 8. The CDR3 is CASSLAPGLAGAGEQYF. The CDR3 coding sequence is TGTGCCAGCAGCTTGGCACCGGGACTAGCGGGAGCCGGCGAGCAGTACTTC.

V and J are TRBV18 and TRBJ2-3; a weak D match, TRBD1 (6 bases). CDR1 and CDR2 (germline): KGHSH, LQKENI. Trimming took 3 bases from V and 6 from J, leaving 13 bases between them. The CDR3 is made up of 14 amino acids. The CDR3: CASSPPGVSDTQYF. CDR3 bases: TGTGCCAGCTCACCCCCAGGGGTTTCCGATACGCAGTATTTT.

The chain couples TRBV21-1 to TRBJ2-1; the table gives TRBD2 as D, unverified against the DNA. TRBV21-1 is listed as a pseudogene. The CDR3 is 15 residues long. CDR3 sequence (DNA): TGTGCCAGCACCCTAGCGGGAGGCCATTCCAATGAGCAGTTCTTC. Amino acids: CASTLAGGHSNEQFF.

The gene calls are TRBV27 and TRBJ2-1; 8 bases align to TRBD2. The germline CDR1 and CDR2 sequences are MNHEY and SMNVEV (reference sequence). The J segment lost 3 bases and the V segment lost 5 bases, leaving 9 bases of the junction unmatched. This CDR3 is built from 16 residues. CDR3 sequence (DNA): TGTGCCAGCAGTCTCACCGGACTAGCCGTCTACAATGAGCAGTTCTTC. It yields the protein CASSLTGLAVYNEQFF.

The rearrangement uses TRBV3-1 (or the pseudogene TRBV3-2) and TRBJ1-2; 7 bases line up with TRBD1. V shed 6 bases and J 0 bases; nucleotides not matched to a gene: 16. Germline-derived CDR1 and CDR2 are LGHDT and YNNKEL (reference sequence). The CDR3 runs to 18 residues. CDR3 sequence (DNA): TGTGCCAGCAGTCGAGGTGGGGCAGGGGGTCTATCTAACTATGGCTACACCTTC. Its protein is CASSRGGAGGLSNYGYTF.

This rearrangement joins TRBV27 to TRBJ1-1; weak D call: TRBD1 (5 bases). Trimming cost V 3 bases and J 3 bases, with 14 bases left between them. CDR1 is MNHEY and CDR2 is SMNVEV in the germline V gene (reference sequence). This CDR3 spans 15 amino acids. In DNA form, the CDR3 reads TGTGCCAGCAGTTTGGGCCCGGGGGGGGACACTGAAGCTTTCTTT. Amino acids: CASSLGPGGDTEAFF.

This clone appeared once. CDR3 in DNA: TGTGCCATCAGCCCGACTAGCGGGAGTACAGATACGCAGTATTTT. Translating it yields CAISPTSGSTDTQYF. This sequence joins TRBV10-3 and TRBJ2-3; 12 nucleotides align to TRBD2. This CDR3 is 15 amino acids long. Germline V gene sequence: CDR1 ENHRY, CDR2 SYGVKD. V lost 6 bases, J lost 3 bases, and 4 bases stayed unmatched.

V and J are TRBV6-2 or TRBV6-3 and TRBJ2-1, with a tentative D call TRBD1 (6 bases). The germline V gene has CDR1 MNHEY and CDR2 SVGEGT. Trimming took 2 bases from V and 6 from J, leaving 14 bases between them. This CDR3 spans 15 amino acids. CDR3 nucleotides: TGTGCCAGCAGTTACGTGGGGGCCGGGCCCAATGAGCAGTTCTTC. Translation gives CASSYVGAGPNEQFF.